The 27 T cell receptor beta chains in this list originate from one sample, sequenced in a study of a mutant IDH1 vaccine in newly diagnosed glioma. Clones were sequenced by immunoSEQ multiplex PCR, and TCRdb holds only the in-frame ones, with some missing. The sample carries 60,000 to 75,000 clones, about 80% recorded once. These receptors lack a known antigen. Time point reported: week 11, during vaccination. Doses comprised 300 ug of mutant IDH1 20-mer peptide each, plus topical imiquimod. The source was PBMCs, collected from a glioma patient whose treatment included an IDH1 peptide vaccine. The receptor source for this set is a man aged 30-40 years with glioma.

The DNA for the CDR3 is TGTGCCAGCAGCCCCGCTGGCGGGAGCTCCTACGAGCAGTACTTC. It is translated as CASSPAGGSSYEQYF. The V gene is TRBV6-5, the J gene TRBJ2-7, with 7 bases lining up with TRBD2. The CDR3 runs to 15 residues. Unmatched junction bases numbered 8, after V lost 6 bases and J lost 0 bases. Germline lookup yields CDR1 MNHEY and CDR2 SVGAGI.

V usage is TRBV7-6 and J usage is TRBJ1-2, with D maybe TRBD1 (5 bases). The CDR3 runs to 13 residues. From germline, CDR1 is SGHVS and CDR2 FNYEAQ. The ends were cut back, 0 bases at V and 7 bases at J, with 9 bases in the middle. The CDR3, as DNA: TGTGCCAGCAGCTTAGCCAGGGATGGTGGCTACACCTTC. Protein product: CASSLARDGGYTF.

V gene TRBV6-6 combines with J gene TRBJ1-5; no firm D call. The CDR3 length is 14 residues. Germline loops: CDR1 MNHNY, CDR2 SVGAGI (reference sequence). Trimming pared 11 bases from V and 7 bases from J, leaving 21 bases between. The CDR3 sequence: CASRYGQVGQPQHF. The DNA of the CDR3 is TGTGCCTCCAGGTACGGGCAGGTGGGCCAGCCCCAGCATTTT.

This chain links TRBV5-1 with TRBJ2-3; D is unresolved. This CDR3 region has 12 residues. Germline V CDR1 and CDR2: SGHRS, YFSETQ. V was cut by 9 bases and J by 1 base, with 9 bases left in between. The DNA of the CDR3 is TGCGCCATCAGTGGCGGCACAGATACGCAGTATTTT. The encoded protein is CAISGGTDTQYF.

This chain connects TRBV9 to TRBJ2-7; TRBD1 might be the D (5 bases). The CDR3 length is 15 residues. V lost 0 bases and J lost 2, with 12 bases in between. CDR1 is SGDLS, CDR2 YYNGEE, per germline. Written as DNA, the CDR3 is TGTGCCAGCAGCGTAGCTCCAGGGCGGACCTACGAGCAGTACTTC. This encodes CASSVAPGRTYEQYF.

The chain uses TRBV5-1 and TRBJ2-2; the D call may be TRBD1 or TRBD2 (5 bases each). Germline V gene lookup returns CDR1 SGHRS and CDR2 YFSETQ. This CDR3 comprises 14 residues. The V end was cut by 9 bases, the J end by 3 bases, with 15 bases between. The CDR3 spells CATSRDPYTGELFF. DNA of the CDR3: TGCGCCACCTCCCGGGACCCCTACACCGGGGAGCTGTTTTTT. Drawing the rest from reference TRBV5-1 and TRBJ2-2, the complete variable domain is KAGVTQTPRYLIKTRGQQVTLSCSPISGHRSVSWYQQTPGQGLQFLFEYFSETQRNKGNFPGRFSGRQFSNSRSEMNVSTLELGDSALYLCATSRDPYTGELFFGEGSRLTVL.

V gene TRBV30 combines with J gene TRBJ2-4; no firm D call. Germline V gives CDR1 GTSNPN, CDR2 SVGIG (reference sequence). The germline V and J ends were trimmed by 0 bases and 6 bases, with 12 bases remaining between them. CDR3 size: 14 residues. In DNA, the CDR3 is TGTGCCTGGAGTGTATATGTAACGGGAAACATTCAGTACTTC. Amino acids: CAWSVYVTGNIQYF.

The V and J genes are TRBV30 and TRBJ1-1; no definite D call. CDR1 GTSNPN and CDR2 SVGIG come from the germline V gene (reference sequence). The CDR3 has 14 residues. V lost 4 bases and J 5 bases, leaving 17 bases between the germline ends. CDR3 nucleotide sequence: TGTGCCTGGATAGGCAAGGGTGTCGATACTGAAGCTTTCTTT. Residues: CAWIGKGVDTEAFF.

V and J are TRBV29-1 and TRBJ1-2, with D maybe TRBD1 (5 bases). This CDR3 is built from 14 residues. CDR1 is SQVTM and CDR2 is ANQGSEA in the germline V gene. Trimming removed 4 bases from V and 8 bases from J, with 20 bases in between. The DNA for the CDR3 is TGCAGCGTTGTTTCCCCCACGGGGCTCCGAGGCTACACCTTC. Translated, it gives CSVVSPTGLRGYTF.

This clone was picked up a small number of times. The J gene is TRBJ1-5, the V gene TRBV28; a weak D match, TRBD1 (6 bases). The germline V and J ends were trimmed by 2 bases and 7 bases, with 12 bases remaining between them. The CDR3 contains 14 residues. Germline V lookup: CDR1 MDHEN, CDR2 SYDVKM. The CDR3 bases are TGTGCCAGCAGTTTAGGTGGGGGGCTACAGCCCCAGCATTTT. Amino acid sequence: CASSLGGGLQPQHF.

The genes are TRBV5-5 and TRBJ1-5; D uncertain. Germline values: CDR1 SGHKS, CDR2 YYEKEE (reference sequence). V was cut by 0 bases and J by 6 bases, with 10 bases left in between. The CDR3 runs 14 residues. CDR3 in amino acids: CASSLEVGGQPQHF. In DNA, the CDR3 is TGTGCCAGCAGCTTGGAGGTGGGTGGTCAGCCCCAGCATTTT.

The rearrangement links TRBV11-2 to TRBJ2-7; possibly TRBD2 for D (7 bases). The CDR3 runs to 14 residues. The germline gives CDR1 SGHAT, CDR2 FQNNGV. Trimming removed 2 bases from V and 3 bases from J, with 11 bases in between. The CDR3: CASSLRGGYYEQYF. The CDR3 DNA follows: TGTGCCAGCAGCTTAAGGGGGGGCTACTACGAGCAGTACTTC.

The chain has TRBV7-2 and TRBJ1-1, with D perhaps matching TRBD1 (5 bases). The CDR3 sequence is 14 residues long. Germline CDR1 is SGHTA and CDR2 is FQGNSA. Trimming left V 5 bases short and J 1 base short, with 11 bases between. The CDR3 here is CASSRGTENTEAFF. In DNA, the CDR3 is TGTGCCAGCAGCCGCGGGACTGAGAACACTGAAGCTTTCTTT.

Notes on this clone: Other DNA variants within this sample encode the same CDR3. This chain's CDR3 is CASSPGQGGNTEAFF. CDR3 in DNA: TGTGCCAGCTCACCGGGACAGGGGGGAAACACTGAAGCTTTCTTT. This chain links TRBV18 with TRBJ1-1; 11 bases align to TRBD1. CDR1 is KGHSH, CDR2 LQKENI, per germline. The V segment lost 3 bases and the J segment 2 bases; nucleotides outside the gene matches: 2. This CDR3 is 15 amino acids long. The full variable domain, rest sourced from reference TRBV18 and TRBJ1-1, is NAGVMQNPRHLVRRRGQEARLRCSPMKGHSHVYWYRQLPEEGLKFMVYLQKENIIDESGMPKERFSAEFPKEGPSILRIQQVVRGDSAAYFCASSPGQGGNTEAFFGQGTRLTVV.

This clone was observed once. V and J are TRBV6-6 and TRBJ1-4; TRBD1 matches at 7 bases. J was trimmed by 10 bases and V by 6 bases; bases with no gene match: 5. Germline V gene data show CDR1 as MNHNY and CDR2 as SVGAGI (reference sequence). CDR3 length: 12 residues. CDR3 nucleotide sequence: TGTGCCAGCAGCCCGGACAGGATAAAACTGTTTTTT. This sequence encodes CASSPDRIKLFF.

This sequence joins TRBV5-1 and TRBJ1-1; TRBD1 matches 8 bases. The germline CDR1 and CDR2 sequences are SGHRS and YFSETQ. V shed 5 bases and J 1 base; nucleotides not matched to a gene: 4. The CDR3 sequence is 14 residues long. CDR3 in amino acids: CASSWDRSNTEAFF. Here the CDR3 DNA reads TGCGCCAGCAGTTGGGACAGGTCGAACACTGAAGCTTTCTTT.

This chain uses TRBV10-1 with TRBJ2-3; 11 nucleotides match TRBD1. Germline assignment: CDR1 WNHNN and CDR2 SYGVQD (reference sequence). V was pared by 7 bases and J by 2 bases, with 5 bases of the junction left unmatched. The CDR3 is made up of 15 amino acids. CDR3 sequence (DNA): TGCGCCAGCACTTCAGGACAGGGGGCCACAGATACGCAGTATTTT. It encodes CASTSGQGATDTQYF.

This chain uses TRBV19 with TRBJ1-2; the D gene is possibly TRBD1 (6 bases). The CDR3 is 12 amino acids. The germline CDR1 and CDR2 sequences are LNHDA and SQIVND (reference sequence). Trimming took off 6 bases at V and 4 bases at J, with 9 bases between the two ends. For the CDR3, the DNA is TGTGCCAGTAGGGAACAGGGCTATGGCTACACCTTC. This sequence encodes CASREQGYGYTF.

V is TRBV6-8 and J is TRBJ1-5, with D perhaps TRBD1 (6 bases). CDR1 MNHGY and CDR2 SAAAGT come from the germline V gene. The CDR3 sequence is 19 residues long. Trimming removed 9 bases at V and 5 bases at J, with 32 bases between. The CDR3 DNA reads TGTGCCAGATACCCCCGGGACCCACAGGGAGAGGGGCCCCATCAGCCCCAGCATTTT. It yields the protein CARYPRDPQGEGPHQPQHF.

This sequence joins TRBV13 and TRBJ2-6; 8 nucleotides align to TRBD1. This CDR3 is 17 amino acids long. V was pared by 3 bases and J by 0 bases, with 4 bases of the junction left unmatched. The germline gives CDR1 PRHDT, CDR2 FYEKMQ (reference sequence). This CDR3 reads CASSFDRGGSGANVLTF. CDR3 in DNA: TGTGCCAGCAGCTTTGACAGGGGAGGCTCTGGGGCCAACGTCCTGACTTTC.

This chain connects TRBV7-9 to TRBJ1-1, with D unclear. Per germline, CDR1 SEHNR and CDR2 FQNEAQ (reference sequence). This CDR3 is built from 12 residues. Trimming left V 7 bases short and J 1 base short, with 7 bases between. CDR3 nucleotide sequence: TGTGCCAGCACCCGAGCGAACACTGAAGCTTTCTTT. Translating gives CASTRANTEAFF.

The V call is TRBV28, the J call TRBJ2-3, with 9 bases aligning to TRBD2. This CDR3 has 17 amino acids. Germline V gene sequence: CDR1 MDHEN, CDR2 SYDVKM. The trim removed 2 bases at V and 1 base at J, leaving 7 bases unmatched. The CDR3 sequence is CASSLETSGQRTDTQYF. Written as DNA, the CDR3 is TGTGCCAGCAGTTTAGAAACTAGCGGGCAGCGCACAGATACGCAGTATTTT. Supplemented by reference TRBV28 and TRBJ2-3, the full variable domain reads DVKVTQSSRYLVKRTGEKVFLECVQDMDHENMFWYRQDPGLGLRLIYFSYDVKMKEKGDIPEGYSVSREKKERFSLILESASTNQTSMYLCASSLETSGQRTDTQYFGPGTRLTVL.

This clone was observed once. The CDR3: CASSSWDQETQYF. In DNA form, the CDR3 reads TGTGCCAGCAGTTCCTGGGACCAAGAGACCCAGTACTTC. The chain employs TRBV28 and TRBJ2-5; D is unclear. V was pared by 4 bases and J by 0 bases, with 6 bases between. Germline-derived CDR1 and CDR2 are MDHEN and SYDVKM. The CDR3 covers 13 residues.

This clone showed up just a few times. J is TRBJ2-7 and V is TRBV13, with D perhaps matching TRBD1 or TRBD2 (5 bases each). Trimming shortened V by 2 bases and J by 3 bases, and 11 bases separated the two germline ends. CDR1 and CDR2 (germline): PRHDT, FYEKMQ (reference sequence). CDR3 length equals 14 residues. CDR3 region: CASSLTGPIYEQYF. CDR3 nucleotide sequence: TGTGCCAGCAGCTTAACGGGACCCATCTACGAGCAGTACTTC.

This rearrangement joins TRBV9 to TRBJ2-7, with a tentative D call TRBD2 (6 bases). V shed 0 bases and J shed 6 bases, with 13 bases lying between them. The CDR3 is 14 residues long. The germline CDR1 and CDR2 sequences are SGDLS and YYNGEE. The CDR3 here is CASSVAARGGEQYF. DNA of the CDR3: TGTGCCAGCAGCGTAGCGGCACGGGGAGGCGAGCAGTACTTC.

This chain joins TRBV28 and TRBJ2-3, with D maybe TRBD1 (5 bases). The CDR3 runs to 14 residues. With 3 bases removed from V and 0 bases from J, the gap between germline ends came to 7 bases. The germline V gene has CDR1 MDHEN and CDR2 SYDVKM. DNA of the CDR3: TGTGCCAGCAGTTTGCAGGGAAGCACAGATACGCAGTATTTT. Translated, it gives CASSLQGSTDTQYF.

The V call is TRBV18, the J call TRBJ2-7; TRBD1 agrees at 7 bases. Germline CDR1 KGHSH, CDR2 LQKENI. Trimming at V came to 3 bases and at J to 3 bases, leaving 8 bases not matched to a gene. This CDR3 is 15 amino acids long. The CDR3 loop reads CASSPYSGTDYEQYF. CDR3 nucleotides: TGTGCCAGCTCACCGTATTCCGGGACAGACTACGAGCAGTACTTC.